The TCR beta chain under discussion was sequenced for a study of metastatic and nonmetastatic thyroid tumors. All patients were untreated before thyroid surgery. As originally analysed: In papillary thyroid cancer, a distant-metastasis classifier was built using CDR3 differences across clinicopathological groups. TCRdb re-called the PCR reads through MiXCR. These V and J calls derive from TCRdb rather than the authors' analysis. The sample yields some 24,000 clones, roughly 20% seen once. This clone was recorded many times. Germline V lookup: CDR1 MNHNS, CDR2 SASEGT. The CDR3 loop spans 11 amino acids. V was shortened by 6 bases and J by 10 bases, with 10 bases between the two germline ends.

The sample was blood. The receptor was isolated from a male donor with papillary thyroid cancer or a benign thyroid nodule (not recorded which). Some clones in this sample may be carry-over from other donors' samples. The rearrangement joins TRBV6-1 to TRBJ2-1; D remains unclear. CDR3: CASSLENEQFF. CDR3 nucleotides: TGTGCCAGCAGCCTGGAAAACGAGCAGTTCTTC.